This T cell receptor beta chain came from a study of T-cell memory formation after mild COVID-19. Study-level results: A subset of responding clones appeared in pre-infection memory, suggesting cross-reactive memory joined.

With respect to this clonotype: Its matching antigen is unknown.

The germline V gene encodes CDR1 SGDLS and CDR2 YYNGEE. This CDR3 spans 16 amino acids. Between the trimmed V and J ends, which lost 0 bases and 0 bases, there was a span of 10 bases. Using its own MiXCR run on the 5' RACE reads, TCRdb lists one record per CDR3 protein. The table lists roughly 400,000 distinct CDR3 sequences, 20% to 25% of them singletons. This receptor was identified in an adult woman who had mild COVID-19 (a few samples of this study predate the infection). Cell type and time point are not known. Source material: PBMCs or a T cell subset sorted from them (not recorded which). The rearrangement links TRBV9 to TRBJ1-3; D gene unclear. CDR3 sequence reads: CASSVEGSPSGNTIYF. CDR3 DNA: TGTGCCAGCAGCGTAGAGGGTTCTCCCTCTGGAAACACCATATATTTT.